These 31 T cell receptor beta chains originate from one sample sequenced in a study of identical twins. MiXCR, applied by TCRdb to the 5' RACE reads, yields one record per CDR3 protein. The data contain 450,000 to 650,000 distinct CDR3 sequences, 9.6% of them singletons. The data were also submitted as part of a second study, on yellow fever vaccine responses in identical twins.

The specimen sequenced was PBMCs. These receptors were taken from a woman younger than 35 in good health.

The table lists this clonotype with many counts. V and J are TRBV5-1 and TRBJ2-3; weak D call: TRBD2 (5 bases). Trimming took 5 bases from V and 0 from J, leaving 16 bases between them. The CDR3 sequence is 16 residues long. Germline loops: CDR1 SGHRS, CDR2 YFSETQ. CDR3 sequence reads: CASRFIGGPSTDTQYF. CDR3 coding DNA: TGCGCCAGCAGGTTCATTGGCGGGCCTAGCACAGATACGCAGTATTTT.

The gene calls are TRBV3-1 and TRBJ2-5; D unresolved. The ends were cut back, 0 bases at V and 2 bases at J, with 10 bases in the middle. The CDR3 loop spans 15 amino acids. Germline lookup yields CDR1 LGHDT and CDR2 YNNKEL (reference sequence). The CDR3 here is CASSQDGRTQETQYF. The CDR3 DNA reads as TGTGCCAGCAGCCAAGATGGTAGAACTCAAGAGACCCAGTACTTC.

V is TRBV29-1 and J is TRBJ1-2; maybe TRBD1 (5 bases). V was trimmed by 1 base and J by 4 bases, leaving 13 bases between them. The length of the CDR3 is 14 residues. Germline loops: CDR1 SQVTM, CDR2 ANQGSEA. CDR3: CSVEGGAGGYGYTF. CDR3 sequence (DNA): TGCAGCGTTGAAGGTGGGGCAGGTGGCTATGGCTACACCTTC.

The chain is built from TRBV7-2 and TRBJ2-5; 9 nucleotides align to TRBD2. V lost 1 base and J lost 5; bases outside the gene matches: 8. The CDR3 loop spans 16 amino acids. Germline CDR1 SGHTA, CDR2 FQGNSA. As DNA, the CDR3 is TGTGCCAGCAGCTTAGGTGGGGCTAGCGGGAAGGAGACCCAGTACTTC. Translation: CASSLGGASGKETQYF.

The V and J genes are TRBV28 and TRBJ1-4; 7 bases agree with TRBD1. Germline assignment: CDR1 MDHEN and CDR2 SYDVKM. Trimming cost V 6 bases and J 0 bases; bases outside gene matches: 7. The CDR3 extends over 16 amino acids. CDR3 in amino acids: CASRPRGVSTNEKLFF. The CDR3 DNA reads as TGTGCCAGCAGACCCAGGGGGGTTTCAACTAATGAAAAACTGTTTTTT.

The chain combines TRBV7-9 with TRBJ1-1, with D maybe TRBD1 (5 bases). V was clipped by 5 bases and J by 0 bases, with 16 bases between them. CDR3 length equals 16 residues. Germline V gene sequence: CDR1 SEHNR, CDR2 FQNEAQ (reference sequence). In DNA form, the CDR3 reads TGTGCCAGCAGCCCAGTCATAGGGGCTTTGAACACTGAAGCTTTCTTT. Translation: CASSPVIGALNTEAFF. The full variable domain, its missing parts supplied by reference TRBV7-9 and TRBJ1-1, is DTGVSQNPRHKITKRGQNVTFRCDPISEHNRLYWYRQTLGQGPEFLTYFQNEAQLEKSRLLSDRFSAERPKGSFSTLEIQRTEQGDSAMYLCASSPVIGALNTEAFFGQGTRLTVV.

This clonotype was counted only a few times. The V gene is TRBV4-2, the J gene TRBJ2-7; the D gene is possibly TRBD2 (6 bases). The CDR3 totals 16 residues. The germline V gene has CDR1 LGHNA and CDR2 YNFKEQ. V lost 7 bases and J 4 bases, leaving 23 bases between the germline ends. CDR3 DNA sequence: TGTGCCAGCACCCGTGAAATGGGGGAGGCCACGTACGAGCAGTACTTC. Its translation: CASTREMGEATYEQYF.

This clonotype turned up a few times. The chain uses TRBV15 and TRBJ2-7, with D unclear. From germline, CDR1 is LNHNV and CDR2 YYDKDF (reference sequence). The V and J ends lost 0 bases and 6 bases respectively, with 15 bases between them. The CDR3 length is 15 residues. As DNA, the CDR3 is TGTGCCACCAGCAGAGAAAAGGGCGCAGCTCTCGAGCAGTACTTC. This encodes CATSREKGAALEQYF.

This clonotype was counted many times. The V and J genes are TRBV7-9 and TRBJ2-3; D unresolved. This CDR3 spans 12 amino acids. Germline V CDR1 and CDR2: SEHNR, FQNEAQ (reference sequence). Trimming stripped 5 bases from V and 8 bases from J, with 11 bases between. The CDR3 coding sequence is TGTGCCAGCAGCAGTACACAGTCTACGCAGTATTTT. Translated, it gives CASSSTQSTQYF.

This clonotype was counted many times. The gene calls are TRBV12-3 or TRBV12-4 and TRBJ2-1; tentatively, D is TRBD1 (5 bases). Trimming cost V 3 bases and J 5 bases, with 11 bases left between them. There are 14 residues in the CDR3. DNA of the CDR3: TGTGCCAGCAGTTTTGTCCGGACAAACAATGAGCAGTTCTTC. Its translation is CASSFVRTNNEQFF.

The CDR3 reads CSARDYTFGGWLFNQPQHF. CDR3 sequence (DNA): TGCAGTGCTAGAGATTATACATTTGGGGGCTGGCTTTTCAATCAGCCCCAGCATTTT. The chain is built from TRBV20-1 and TRBJ1-5; D may be TRBD1 (6 bases). Per the germline V gene, CDR1 is DFQATT and CDR2 is SNEGSKA (reference sequence). This CDR3 contains 19 residues. The V and J ends lost 0 bases and 3 bases respectively, with 24 bases between them.

This clonotype appeared a few times. This chain joins TRBV20-1 and TRBJ2-5; perhaps TRBD1 as D (5 bases). The CDR3 covers 14 residues. V dropped 0 bases and J dropped 1 base, with 9 bases sitting between them. Germline CDR1 is DFQATT and CDR2 is SNEGSKA (reference sequence). CDR3 region: CSAREITGQETQYF. CDR3 DNA sequence: TGCAGTGCTAGAGAGATAACAGGCCAAGAGACCCAGTACTTC.

This clonotype is a singleton in its sample. The chain employs TRBV12-3 or TRBV12-4 and TRBJ2-5; 12 nucleotides line up with TRBD2. Trimming took 6 bases from V and 2 from J; bases not matched to a gene: 7. This CDR3 is built from 16 residues. CDR3 in amino acids: CASSQLGLAGQETQYF. In DNA, the CDR3 is TGTGCCAGCAGCCAACTCGGACTAGCGGGGCAAGAGACCCAGTACTTC.

CDR3 loop: CASSTVQGAYEQYF. CDR3 bases: TGTGCCAGCAGTACCGTTCAGGGGGCTTACGAGCAGTACTTC. The genes are TRBV28 and TRBJ2-7; 8 bases line up with TRBD1. Trimming cost V 5 bases and J 4 bases; bases outside gene matches: 7. CDR1 MDHEN and CDR2 SYDVKM come from the germline V gene. The CDR3 spans 14 residues. Combining the CDR3 with reference TRBV28 and TRBJ2-7 gives the whole variable domain DVKVTQSSRYLVKRTGEKVFLECVQDMDHENMFWYRQDPGLGLRLIYFSYDVKMKEKGDIPEGYSVSREKKERFSLILESASTNQTSMYLCASSTVQGAYEQYFGPGTRLTVT.

CDR3 DNA sequence: TGCGCCAGCAGCTTCGTCGAGGGGCGGTCCTCCTACAATGAGCAGTTCTTC. Translating gives CASSFVEGRSSYNEQFF. The genes are TRBV5-1 and TRBJ2-1; D possibly matches TRBD1 or TRBD2 (5 bases each). This CDR3 comprises 17 residues. CDR1 SGHRS and CDR2 YFSETQ come from the germline V gene. The V gene lost 2 bases and the J gene lost 0 bases, with 15 bases spanning the gap.

The chain uses TRBV4-2 and TRBJ2-1; 13 bases are shared with TRBD2. The CDR3 length is 20 residues. The germline V gene has CDR1 LGHNA and CDR2 YNFKEQ. V was pared by 4 bases and J by 0 bases, with 12 bases of the junction left unmatched. CDR3 nucleotide sequence: TGTGCCAGCAGCCTAACCGGGACTAGCGGGATCCCAAGCTCCTACAATGAGCAGTTCTTC. Its translation: CASSLTGTSGIPSSYNEQFF.

The chain carries TRBV4-2 and TRBJ2-3, with D unclear. The CDR3 runs to 13 residues. V was trimmed by 1 base and J by 4 bases, leaving 6 bases between them. Germline V gene lookup returns CDR1 LGHNA and CDR2 YNFKEQ. CDR3 loop: CASSQGEADTQYF. The CDR3 nucleotides read TGTGCCAGCAGCCAAGGAGAGGCAGATACGCAGTATTTT.

In this sample, this clonotype turned up a few times. This chain connects TRBV7-2 to TRBJ1-1, with 11 bases fitting TRBD1. Germline CDR1 reads SGHTA; CDR2 reads FQGNSA. V lost 4 bases and J lost 5; bases outside the gene matches: 9. The CDR3 extends over 16 amino acids. CDR3: CASSSWTGGKRTEAFF. DNA for the CDR3: TGTGCCAGCAGCTCTTGGACAGGGGGCAAGAGGACTGAAGCTTTCTTT.

In its sample, this clonotype was seen a few times. This chain uses TRBV24-1 with TRBJ2-7; the D gene is possibly TRBD2 (5 bases). This CDR3 contains 14 residues. Germline-derived CDR1 and CDR2 are KGHDR and SFDVKD. V lost 2 bases, J lost 1 base, and 8 bases lay in between. CDR3 sequence (DNA): TGTGCCACCAGTGATTCTGGAGGTTCCTACGAGCAGTACTTC. It translates to CATSDSGGSYEQYF.

This clonotype was seen repeatedly, ten times or more. The chain combines TRBV4-3 with TRBJ2-3; tentatively, D is TRBD1 or TRBD2 (6 bases each). CDR1 and CDR2 (germline): LGHNA, YSLEER. The ends were cut back, 4 bases at V and 4 bases at J, with 15 bases in the middle. The CDR3 loop spans 15 amino acids. The CDR3 region has the DNA TGCGCCAGCAGCCTTGAACTCGGGGGCCCAGATACGCAGTATTTT. It is translated as CASSLELGGPDTQYF.

The J gene is TRBJ2-7, the V gene TRBV2; D gene unclear. Per the germline V gene, CDR1 is SNHLY and CDR2 is FYNNEI. Trimming pared 3 bases from V and 0 bases from J, leaving 9 bases between. The CDR3 totals 14 residues. CDR3 protein: CASSEQAFSYEQYF. CDR3 sequence (DNA): TGTGCCAGCAGTGAGCAGGCGTTCTCCTACGAGCAGTACTTC.

The chain combines TRBV12-3 or TRBV12-4 with TRBJ1-2; D gene ambiguous. V shed 1 base and J shed 1 base, with 7 bases lying between them. There are 14 residues in the CDR3. CDR3 nucleotide sequence: TGTGCCAGCAGTTTAGTGCCGTATAACTATGGCTACACCTTC. Translating it yields CASSLVPYNYGYTF.

This clonotype has a handful of counts. This sequence joins TRBV6-5 and TRBJ2-5; a possible D gene is TRBD2 (6 bases). V was trimmed by 1 base and J by 5 bases, leaving 11 bases between them. From germline, CDR1 is MNHEY and CDR2 SVGAGI. This CDR3 comprises 14 residues. The CDR3 spells CASSYWGGGETQYF. Here the CDR3 DNA reads TGTGCCAGCAGTTACTGGGGTGGAGGGGAGACCCAGTACTTC.

V gene TRBV24-1 combines with J gene TRBJ2-1, with TRBD1 as a possible D gene (6 bases). The CDR3 loop spans 16 amino acids. CDR1 and CDR2 (germline): KGHDR, SFDVKD. Between the trimmed V and J ends, which lost 6 bases and 0 bases, there was a span of 14 bases. CDR3 loop: CATSRSRGSSYNEQFF. Here the CDR3 DNA reads TGTGCCACCAGTCGTTCGAGGGGGAGCTCCTACAATGAGCAGTTCTTC.

This clonotype was found many times. The chain recombines TRBV29-1 with TRBJ2-7; 7 nucleotides line up with TRBD1. This CDR3 is built from 12 residues. V was clipped by 6 bases and J by 1 base; unmatched bases: 3. From germline, CDR1 is SQVTM and CDR2 ANQGSEA. CDR3 sequence (DNA): TGCAGCGTCGGGACAGATTCCTACGAGCAGTACTTC. Its translation: CSVGTDSYEQYF.

This clonotype was picked up many times. J is TRBJ2-3 and V is TRBV5-1; TRBD2 might be the D (5 bases). In germline, CDR1 is SGHRS, CDR2 YFSETQ. The CDR3 has 15 amino acids. The V and J ends lost 1 base and 3 bases respectively, with 12 bases between them. In DNA form, the CDR3 reads TGCGCCAGCAGCTTGAGAGGGTTAGGGACAGATACGCAGTATTTT. Protein sequence: CASSLRGLGTDTQYF.

The chain carries TRBV29-1 and TRBJ2-7, with 10 positions matching TRBD2. With 3 bases clipped from V and 3 bases from J, the junction kept 8 bases outside the gene matches. The germline CDR1 and CDR2 sequences are SQVTM and ANQGSEA. This CDR3 is built from 15 residues. The CDR3 spells CSVELAGDQRYEQYF. CDR3 sequence (DNA): TGCAGCGTTGAGCTAGCGGGGGACCAACGCTACGAGCAGTACTTC.

The rearrangement uses TRBV15 and TRBJ2-5; 10 bases match TRBD1. Germline V gene lookup returns CDR1 LNHNV and CDR2 YYDKDF (reference sequence). This CDR3 contains 14 residues. J gave up 5 bases and V 4 bases, and 4 bases lay outside the gene matches. CDR3 DNA sequence: TGTGCCACCAGCATGACAGGGGGCTTGGAGACCCAGTACTTC. Protein sequence: CATSMTGGLETQYF.

This clonotype has only a few counts. The chain recombines TRBV20-1 with TRBJ2-7, with TRBD2 identical over 7 bases. The germline CDR1 and CDR2 sequences are DFQATT and SNEGSKA (reference sequence). Trimming removed 6 bases from V and 0 bases from J; junction bases left unmatched: 5. The CDR3 has 13 amino acids. CDR3 amino acids: CSAPGGSSYEQYF. The CDR3, as DNA: TGCAGTGCACCCGGGGGGAGCTCCTACGAGCAGTACTTC.

This clonotype came up many times. The CDR3 loop is CSVARNYYNEQFF. CDR3 DNA sequence: TGCAGCGTTGCCAGGAACTATTACAATGAGCAGTTCTTC. The rearrangement links TRBV29-1 to TRBJ2-1; unclear D gene. Germline V gene sequence: CDR1 SQVTM, CDR2 ANQGSEA. The CDR3 length is 13 residues. V lost 4 bases and J 4 bases, leaving 11 bases between the germline ends.

This clonotype was detected only a few times. J is TRBJ2-7 and V is TRBV5-7; D unresolved. TRBV5-7 belongs to the ORF category, with a function that is uncertain. The CDR3 has 11 amino acids. Deletions cut 2 bases from V and 9 bases from J, with 9 bases between. The CDR3 DNA sequence: TGTGCCAGCAGCTTTTGGTCGGGGCAGTACTTC. Its protein is CASSFWSGQYF.